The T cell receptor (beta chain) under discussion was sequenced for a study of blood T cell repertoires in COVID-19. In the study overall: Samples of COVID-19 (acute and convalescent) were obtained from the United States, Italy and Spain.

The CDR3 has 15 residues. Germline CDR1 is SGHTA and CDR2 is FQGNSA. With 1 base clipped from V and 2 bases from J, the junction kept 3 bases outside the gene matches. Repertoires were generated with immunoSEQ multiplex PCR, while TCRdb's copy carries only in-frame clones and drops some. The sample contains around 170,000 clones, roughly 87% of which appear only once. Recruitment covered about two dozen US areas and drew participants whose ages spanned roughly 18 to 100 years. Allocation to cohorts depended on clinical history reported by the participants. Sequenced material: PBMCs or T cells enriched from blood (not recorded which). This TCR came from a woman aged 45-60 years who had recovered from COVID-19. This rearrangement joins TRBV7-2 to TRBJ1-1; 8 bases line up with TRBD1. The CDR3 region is CASSLGDRINTEAFF. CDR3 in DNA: TGTGCCAGCAGCTTAGGGGACAGGATCAACACTGAAGCTTTCTTT.